This is a list of T cell receptor beta chains from one sample in a study of cytomegalovirus exposure and HLA in healthy donors. TCRdb keeps only in-frame clones here, not all; method: immunoSEQ multiplex PCR. Among approximately 150,000 clones listed, 84% were seen once. The sample comprised PBMCs. These receptors all stem from a man aged 25-45 years in good health and CMV-seronegative. CDR3s include the opening cysteine and the closing phenylalanine or tryptophan. The D gene is left open where the match is weak. Size tells how often a clone was seen (once, few, many) or the class of an expanded clone, and some rows leave it out.

v_gene	j_gene	d_gene	abundance	CDR3aa	CDR3nt
TRBV5-4	TRBJ2-5	TRBD2	few	CASSLPAGERETQYF	TGTGCCAGCAGCTTACCAGCGGGGGAACGAGAGACCCAGTACTTC
TRBV18	TRBJ1-1	TRBD1	-	CASSSGTANTEAFF	TGTGCCAGCTCATCCGGGACAGCGAACACTGAAGCTTTCTTT
TRBV6-1	TRBJ1-6	TRBD1	-	CASSEIPQGARSSYNSPLHF	TGTGCCAGCAGTGAAATCCCACAGGGGGCCAGGAGCTCCTATAATTCACCCCTCCACTTT
TRBV5-4	TRBJ1-1	TRBD1	-	CASSLDRANTEAFF	TGTGCCAGCAGCTTAGACAGGGCGAACACTGAAGCTTTCTTT
TRBV25-1	TRBJ2-3	TRBD2	-	CASSEYGGSGQNTQYF	TGTGCCAGCAGTGAATACGGCGGGAGCGGTCAGAATACGCAGTATTTT
TRBV5-1	TRBJ2-7	-	-	CASSLGKKIGEQYF	TGCGCCAGCAGCTTGGGCAAAAAAATCGGCGAGCAGTACTTC
TRBV12-2	TRBJ2-7	-	-	CASRRTGNRSAEQYF	TGTGCAAGTCGCCGGACAGGCAACCGTTCGGCCGAGCAGTACTTC
TRBV11-3	TRBJ2-7	TRBD1	-	CASSPGTGGLHEQYF	TGTGCCAGCAGCCCAGGGACAGGGGGCCTCCACGAGCAGTACTTC
TRBV7-3	TRBJ2-7	-	-	CASSLKGGDSSYEQYF	TGTGCCAGCAGCTTAAAAGGGGGGGATAGCTCCTACGAGCAGTACTTC
TRBV19	TRBJ1-5	-	-	CASSISVMISQHF	TGTGCCAGTAGTATTTCGGTCATGATTTCCCAGCATTTT
TRBV20-1	TRBJ1-1	-	-	CSAMRTTEAFF	TGCAGTGCTATGAGGACAACTGAAGCTTTCTTT
TRBV27	TRBJ2-7	TRBD2	-	CASSQLAGARNEQYF	TGTGCCAGCAGTCAACTAGCGGGAGCCAGGAACGAGCAGTACTTC
TRBV5-6	TRBJ2-7	TRBD2	-	CASSRTTGEGEQYF	TGTGCCAGCAGCCGGACGACCGGGGAGGGCGAGCAGTACTTC
TRBV5-4	TRBJ2-7	TRBD1	few	CASSSRQGPYEQYF	TGTGCCAGCAGCTCCAGACAGGGACCCTACGAGCAGTACTTC
TRBV5-8	TRBJ2-5	-	-	CASQHIRRDSETQYF	TGTGCCAGCCAACACATCCGCAGGGATAGCGAGACCCAGTACTTC
TRBV9	TRBJ1-4	-	-	CASSVGKESEKLFF	TGTGCCAGCAGCGTAGGGAAGGAGAGTGAAAAACTGTTTTTT
TRBV29-1	TRBJ1-5	-	few	CSVEGPGEGDQPQHF	TGCAGCGTTGAAGGGCCAGGGGAGGGCGATCAGCCCCAGCATTTT
TRBV4-1	TRBJ2-1	TRBD1	-	CASSQDGEQGNEQFF	TGCGCCAGCAGCCAAGATGGGGAACAGGGGAATGAGCAGTTCTTC
TRBV6-4	TRBJ2-1	TRBD2	-	CASSGLAGGNEQFF	TGTGCCAGCAGTGGCCTAGCGGGGGGCAATGAGCAGTTCTTC
TRBV7-9	TRBJ2-7	TRBD2	-	CSSSLSGRGVGNYEQYF	TGTTCCAGCAGCTTATCAGGGAGGGGTGTAGGGAACTACGAGCAGTACTTC
TRBV29-1	TRBJ1-4	TRBD1	-	CSVGTGLELFF	TGCAGCGTTGGGACAGGTTTAGAACTGTTTTTT
TRBV19	TRBJ2-7	TRBD1	-	CASAPRQGWYEQYF	TGTGCCAGTGCCCCTAGACAGGGGTGGTACGAGCAGTACTTC
TRBV10-3	TRBJ1-1	-	-	CAIINPGVNTEAFF	TGTGCCATCATCAACCCCGGGGTGAACACTGAAGCTTTCTTT
TRBV30	TRBJ1-2	-	-	CAWKGGEGLRGGYTF	TGTGCCTGGAAGGGCGGGGAGGGCCTTCGCGGCGGCTACACCTTC
TRBV27	TRBJ2-7	-	-	CASSWAGPSFYEQYF	TGTGCCAGCAGTTGGGCGGGTCCTTCCTTCTACGAGCAGTACTTC
TRBV5-1	TRBJ2-7	TRBD1	-	CASSLAWDRAYEQYF	TGCGCCAGCAGTCTCGCCTGGGACAGGGCCTACGAGCAGTACTTC
TRBV7-9	TRBJ2-7	TRBD1	-	CSSSHWGTGAYEQYF	TGTTCCAGCAGCCATTGGGGGACAGGGGCCTACGAGCAGTACTTC
TRBV7-9	TRBJ2-2	-	few	CASSHHPDRLDTGELFF	TGTGCCAGCAGCCACCACCCCGACAGGCTGGACACCGGGGAGCTGTTTTTT
TRBV28	TRBJ2-5	-	-	CASSFRQGNQETQYF	TGTGCCAGCAGTTTTCGGCAGGGTAACCAAGAGACCCAGTACTTC
TRBV11-3	TRBJ1-4	TRBD1	once	CASSSDRTEKLFF	TGTGCCAGCAGCTCGGACAGGACTGAAAAACTGTTTTTT
TRBV10-3	TRBJ1-5	-	-	CAISEQVTNQPQHF	TGTGCCATCAGTGAGCAGGTCACTAATCAGCCCCAGCATTTT
TRBV6-5	TRBJ2-7	-	few	CASSYDYPYEQYF	TGTGCCAGCAGTTACGACTACCCCTACGAGCAGTACTTC
TRBV27	TRBJ2-2	-	-	CASSSAVSGFTGELFF	TGTGCCAGCAGTTCGGCCGTGTCAGGGTTTACCGGGGAGCTGTTTTTT
TRBV9	TRBJ2-3	-	-	CASSVVAVSSDTQYF	TGTGCCAGCAGCGTAGTGGCAGTATCCTCAGATACGCAGTATTTT
TRBV2	TRBJ2-7	TRBD1	-	CASSEPPTGEPYEQYF	TGTGCCAGCAGTGAACCTCCGACAGGGGAGCCCTACGAGCAGTACTTC
TRBV27	TRBJ1-1	-	-	CASSLRSPWSNTEAFF	TGTGCCAGCAGTTTGCGTTCCCCGTGGAGCAACACTGAAGCTTTCTTT
TRBV30	TRBJ2-7	-	few	CAWSVSTYEQYF	TGTGCCTGGAGTGTATCCACCTACGAGCAGTACTTC